This record covers a single T cell receptor beta chain. TCRbeta library preparation incorporated unique molecular identifiers. TCRdb passed the PCR reads through MiXCR, listing each CDR3 protein once. Among 75,000 to 80,000 distinct CDR3 sequences listed, roughly 20% were seen once. This specimen belongs to a study of T-cell reconstitution after alpha-beta-depleted transplantation in children. The TCR sequence derives from a male patient aged 2 to 9 who had a stem cell transplant for acute lymphoblastic leukemia, so the T cells may come from the graft donor. Material: PBMCs, mostly from graft donor cells, obtained 360 days after TCRalphabeta/CD19-depleted stem cell transplant.

CDR3: CASSRLARGDEQYF. In nucleotides, the CDR3 is TGTGCCAGCAGCCGACTAGCGAGAGGAGACGAGCAGTACTTC. The V and J genes are TRBV5-6 and TRBJ2-7, with TRBD2 matching over 8 bases. This CDR3 has 14 residues. The V gene end was trimmed by 4 bases and the J gene end by 5 bases; junction bases not matched to a gene: 8. Germline V gene sequence: CDR1 SGHDT, CDR2 YYEEEE.